The clone carrying this T cell receptor (beta chain) came up a few times. Its antigen remains unidentified. Trimming took 4 bases from V and 2 from J, leaving 16 bases between them. This CDR3 is 15 amino acids long. Germline V CDR1 and CDR2: SGDLS, YYNGEE. Extracted RNA was reverse transcribed into cDNA, the sequencing template. Using immunoSEQ multiplex PCR, the repertoire was profiled, and TCRdb retains in-frame clones only, with some absent. The sample lists about 130,000 clones; around 50% were seen once. The sample is drawn from a study of CD8+ T cells in alopecia areata. Study context: Dosing spanned 6 to 18 months on tofacitinib, then 6 months off drug.

Study-wide findings and caveats: Normal scalp had lower clonality than lesional scalp, with alopecia totalis/universalis lesions showing this most strongly.

Alopecia areata patients had lesional scalp punch biopsies and peripheral blood taken from them. Isolation of CD4+ and CD8+ T cells from PBMCs was achieved by sorting. The source of this sequence is a human donor with alopecia areata. The gene calls are TRBV9 and TRBJ2-7, with a weak D call TRBD1 (5 bases). This sample comprised CD4+ T cells sorted from blood, obtained at week 0. CDR3 in amino acids: CASSPGGAGTYEQYF. CDR3 in DNA: TGTGCCAGCAGCCCGGGTGGGGCAGGGACCTACGAGCAGTACTTC. Using reference TRBV9 and TRBJ2-7 for the parts outside the CDR3, the full variable domain is DSGVTQTPKHLITATGQRVTLRCSPRSGDLSVYWYQQSLDQGLQFLIQYYNGEERAKGNILERFSAQQFPDLHSELNLSSLELGDSALYFCASSPGGAGTYEQYFGPGTRLTVT.